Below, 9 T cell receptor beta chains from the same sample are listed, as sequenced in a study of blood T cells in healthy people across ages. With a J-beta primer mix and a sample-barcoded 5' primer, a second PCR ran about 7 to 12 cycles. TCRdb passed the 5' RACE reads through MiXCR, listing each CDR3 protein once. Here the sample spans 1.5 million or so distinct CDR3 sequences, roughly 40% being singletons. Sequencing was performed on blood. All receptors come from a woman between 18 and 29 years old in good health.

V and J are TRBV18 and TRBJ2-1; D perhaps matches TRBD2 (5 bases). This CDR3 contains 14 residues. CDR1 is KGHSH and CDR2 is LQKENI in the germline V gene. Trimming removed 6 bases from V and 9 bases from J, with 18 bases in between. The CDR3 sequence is CASSGNLNLFEQFF. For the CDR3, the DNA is TGTGCCAGCTCCGGGAACCTCAATTTGTTTGAGCAGTTCTTC.

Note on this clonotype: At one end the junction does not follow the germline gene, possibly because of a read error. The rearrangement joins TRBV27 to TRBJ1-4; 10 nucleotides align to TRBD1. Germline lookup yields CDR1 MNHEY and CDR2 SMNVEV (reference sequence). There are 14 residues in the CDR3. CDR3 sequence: CAGSSGQGSKKLFF. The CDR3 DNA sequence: TGTGCCGGCAGTTCGGGACAGGGGAGCAAAAAACTGTTTTTT.

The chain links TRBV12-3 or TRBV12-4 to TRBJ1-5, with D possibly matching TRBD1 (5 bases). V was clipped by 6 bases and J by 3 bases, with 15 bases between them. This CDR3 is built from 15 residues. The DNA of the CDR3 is TGTGCCAGCAGCAGGGACTCACTAGCCAATCAGCCCCAGCATTTT. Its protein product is CASSRDSLANQPQHF.

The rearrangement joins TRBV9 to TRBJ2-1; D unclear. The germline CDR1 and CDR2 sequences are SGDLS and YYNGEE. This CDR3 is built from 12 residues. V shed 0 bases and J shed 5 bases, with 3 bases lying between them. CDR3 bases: TGTGCCAGCAGCGTAGAGGACAATGAGCAGTTCTTC. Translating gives CASSVEDNEQFF.

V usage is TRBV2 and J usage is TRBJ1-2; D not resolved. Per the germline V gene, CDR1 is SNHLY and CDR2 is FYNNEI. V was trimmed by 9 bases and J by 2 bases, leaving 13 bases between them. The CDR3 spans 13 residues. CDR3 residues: CARGRTGNYGYTF. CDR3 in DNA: TGTGCCAGGGGAAGGACTGGGAACTATGGCTACACCTTC.

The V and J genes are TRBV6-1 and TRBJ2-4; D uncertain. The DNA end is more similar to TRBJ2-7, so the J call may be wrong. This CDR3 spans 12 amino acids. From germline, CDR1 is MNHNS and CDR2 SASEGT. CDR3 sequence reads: CASSLGNDEQYF. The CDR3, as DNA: TGTGCCAGCAGCCTCGGTAACGACGAGCAGTACTTC.

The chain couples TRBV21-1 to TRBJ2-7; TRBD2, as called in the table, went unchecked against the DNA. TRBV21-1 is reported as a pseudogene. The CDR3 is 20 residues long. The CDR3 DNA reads TGTGCCAGCAGCAACCCAGCGGACGCGACTAGCGGTTTCAGCTCCTACGAGCAGTACTTC. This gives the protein CASSNPADATSGFSSYEQYF.

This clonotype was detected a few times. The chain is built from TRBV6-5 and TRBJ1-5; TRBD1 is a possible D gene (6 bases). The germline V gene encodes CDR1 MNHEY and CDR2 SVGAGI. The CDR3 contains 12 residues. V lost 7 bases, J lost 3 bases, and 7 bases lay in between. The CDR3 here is CASKGVNQPQHF. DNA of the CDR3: TGTGCCAGCAAGGGGGTCAATCAGCCCCAGCATTTT.

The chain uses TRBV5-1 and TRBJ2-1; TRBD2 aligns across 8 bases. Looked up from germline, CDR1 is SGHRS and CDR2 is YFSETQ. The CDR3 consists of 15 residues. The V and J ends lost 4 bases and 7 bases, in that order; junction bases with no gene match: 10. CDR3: CASSLAPGTRNEQFF. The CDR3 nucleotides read TGCGCCAGCAGCCTAGCCCCCGGGACTAGAAATGAGCAGTTCTTC.